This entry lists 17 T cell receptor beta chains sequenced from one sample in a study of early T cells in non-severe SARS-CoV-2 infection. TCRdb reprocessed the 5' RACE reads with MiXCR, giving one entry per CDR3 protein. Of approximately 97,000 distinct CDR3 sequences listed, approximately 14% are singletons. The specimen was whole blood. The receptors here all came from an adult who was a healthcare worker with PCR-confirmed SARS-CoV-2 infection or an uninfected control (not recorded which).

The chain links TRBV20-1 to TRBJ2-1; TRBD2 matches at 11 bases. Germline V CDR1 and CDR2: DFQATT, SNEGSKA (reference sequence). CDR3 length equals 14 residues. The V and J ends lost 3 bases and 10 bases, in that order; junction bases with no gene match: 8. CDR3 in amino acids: CSARTSGTSREQFF. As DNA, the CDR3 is TGCAGTGCTAGGACTAGCGGGACATCACGGGAGCAGTTCTTC.

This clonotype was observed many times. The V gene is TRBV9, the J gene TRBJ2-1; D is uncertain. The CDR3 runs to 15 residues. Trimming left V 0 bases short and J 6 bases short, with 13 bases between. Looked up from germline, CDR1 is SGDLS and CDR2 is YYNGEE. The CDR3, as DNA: TGTGCCAGCAGCGTAGTGGTGGGTGTGGGCAATGAGCAGTTCTTC. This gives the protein CASSVVVGVGNEQFF.

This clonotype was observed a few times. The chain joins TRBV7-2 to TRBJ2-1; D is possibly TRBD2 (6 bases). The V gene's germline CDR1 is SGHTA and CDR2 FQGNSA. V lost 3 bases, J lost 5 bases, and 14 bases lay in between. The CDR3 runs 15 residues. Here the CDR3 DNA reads TGTGCCAGCAGCTTTCTTAGCGGACTAAACAATGAGCAGTTCTTC. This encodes CASSFLSGLNNEQFF.

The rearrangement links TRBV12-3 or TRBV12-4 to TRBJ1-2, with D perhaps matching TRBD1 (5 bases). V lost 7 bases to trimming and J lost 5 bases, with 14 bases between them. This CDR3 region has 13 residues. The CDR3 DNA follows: TGTGCCAGCACAAAAAGGGGAGAATATGGCTACACCTTC. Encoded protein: CASTKRGEYGYTF.

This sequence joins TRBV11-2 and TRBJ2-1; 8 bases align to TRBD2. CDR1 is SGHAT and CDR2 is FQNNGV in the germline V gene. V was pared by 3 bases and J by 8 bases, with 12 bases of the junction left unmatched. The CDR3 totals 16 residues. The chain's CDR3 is CASSFIAGRTAHEQFF. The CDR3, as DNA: TGTGCCAGCAGCTTTATAGCGGGACGGACTGCCCATGAGCAGTTCTTC.

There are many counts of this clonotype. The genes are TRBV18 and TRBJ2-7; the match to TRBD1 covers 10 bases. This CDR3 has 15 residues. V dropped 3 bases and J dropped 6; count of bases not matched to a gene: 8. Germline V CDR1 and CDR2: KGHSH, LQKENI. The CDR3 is CASSPRDRGTFEQYF. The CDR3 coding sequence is TGTGCCAGCTCACCCCGGGACAGGGGAACCTTCGAGCAGTACTTC.

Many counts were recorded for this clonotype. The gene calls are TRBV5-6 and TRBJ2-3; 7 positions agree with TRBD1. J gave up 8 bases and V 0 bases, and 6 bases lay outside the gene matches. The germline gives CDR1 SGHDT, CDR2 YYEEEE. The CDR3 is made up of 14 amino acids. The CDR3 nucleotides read TGTGCCAGCAGCTTGGCCGGACAGGTAGTTACGCAGTATTTT. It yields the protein CASSLAGQVVTQYF.

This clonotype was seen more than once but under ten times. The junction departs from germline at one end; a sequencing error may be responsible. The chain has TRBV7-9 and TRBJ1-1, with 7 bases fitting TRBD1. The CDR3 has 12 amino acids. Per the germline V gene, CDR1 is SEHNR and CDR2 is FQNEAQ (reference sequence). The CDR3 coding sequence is TGTGCCGGCAGCTCCGGGACAGATCCAGCTTTCTTT. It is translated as CAGSSGTDPAFF.

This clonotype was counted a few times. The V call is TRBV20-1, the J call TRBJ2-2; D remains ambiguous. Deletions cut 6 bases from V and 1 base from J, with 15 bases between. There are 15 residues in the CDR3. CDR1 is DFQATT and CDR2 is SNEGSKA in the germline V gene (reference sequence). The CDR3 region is CSAQELGRNTGELFF. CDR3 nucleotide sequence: TGCAGTGCCCAAGAATTGGGAAGGAACACCGGGGAGCTGTTTTTT.

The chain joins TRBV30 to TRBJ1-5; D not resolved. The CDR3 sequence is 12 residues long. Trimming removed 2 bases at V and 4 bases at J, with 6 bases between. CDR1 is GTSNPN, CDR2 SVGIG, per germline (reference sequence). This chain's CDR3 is CAWSLGNQPQHF. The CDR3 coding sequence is TGTGCCTGGAGTCTAGGGAATCAGCCCCAGCATTTT.

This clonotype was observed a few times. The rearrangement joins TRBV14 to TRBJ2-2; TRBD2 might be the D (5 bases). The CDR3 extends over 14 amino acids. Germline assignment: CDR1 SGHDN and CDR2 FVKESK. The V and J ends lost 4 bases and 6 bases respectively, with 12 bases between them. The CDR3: CASSLLRGPGELFF. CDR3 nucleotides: TGTGCCAGCAGCCTTTTGCGCGGGCCCGGGGAGCTGTTTTTT.

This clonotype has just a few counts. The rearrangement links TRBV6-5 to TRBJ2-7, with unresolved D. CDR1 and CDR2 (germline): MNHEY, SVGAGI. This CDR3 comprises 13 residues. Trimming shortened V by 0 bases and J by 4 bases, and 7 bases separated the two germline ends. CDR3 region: CASSYSGYYEQYF. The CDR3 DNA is TGTGCCAGCAGTTACTCGGGGTATTACGAGCAGTACTTC.

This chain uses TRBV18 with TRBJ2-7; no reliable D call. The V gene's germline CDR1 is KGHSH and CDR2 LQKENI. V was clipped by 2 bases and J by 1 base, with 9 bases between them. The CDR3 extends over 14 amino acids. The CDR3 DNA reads TGTGCCAGCTCACCAGATCCAGGTTCCTACGAGCAGTACTTC. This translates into CASSPDPGSYEQYF.

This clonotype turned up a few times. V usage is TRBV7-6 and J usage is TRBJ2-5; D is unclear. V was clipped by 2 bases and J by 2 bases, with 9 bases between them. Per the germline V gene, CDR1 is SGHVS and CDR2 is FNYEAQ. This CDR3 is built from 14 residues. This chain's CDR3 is CASSLNTYQETQYF. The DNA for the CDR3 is TGTGCCAGCAGCTTAAATACATATCAAGAGACCCAGTACTTC.

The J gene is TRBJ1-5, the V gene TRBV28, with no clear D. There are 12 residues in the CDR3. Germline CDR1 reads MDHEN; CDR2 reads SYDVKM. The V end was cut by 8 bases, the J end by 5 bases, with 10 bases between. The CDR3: CASGREDQPQHF. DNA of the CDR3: TGTGCCAGCGGACGGGAGGATCAGCCCCAGCATTTT.

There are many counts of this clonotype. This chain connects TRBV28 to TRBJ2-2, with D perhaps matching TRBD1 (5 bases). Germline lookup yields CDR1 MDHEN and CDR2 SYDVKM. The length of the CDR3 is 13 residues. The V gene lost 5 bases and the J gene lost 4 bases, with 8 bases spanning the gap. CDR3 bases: TGTGCCAGCAGTGAACAGGTCACCGGGGAGCTGTTTTTT. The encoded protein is CASSEQVTGELFF.

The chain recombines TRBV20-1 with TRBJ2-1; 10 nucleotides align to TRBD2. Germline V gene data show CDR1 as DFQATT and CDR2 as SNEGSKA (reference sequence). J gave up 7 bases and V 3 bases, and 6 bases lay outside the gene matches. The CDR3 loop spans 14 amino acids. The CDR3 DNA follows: TGCAGTGCTAGGCTAGCGGGAGCGCTTAATGAGCAGTTCTTC. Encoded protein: CSARLAGALNEQFF.